The 4 T cell receptor beta chains below come from one sample, sequenced in a study of cytomegalovirus exposure and HLA in healthy donors. Primers included in the PCR were 60 Vbeta and 13 Jbeta primers. Measured with immunoSEQ multiplex PCR; TCRdb has only the in-frame clones, and not every one. The sample includes 80,000 to 100,000 clones, roughly 70% seen only once; the top ten take under 3%. The source material was PBMCs. Receptors were obtained from a man in his fifties in good health and CMV-seronegative.

In the case of this clone: At one end, the junction sequence differs from germline, possibly due to a read error. The chain employs TRBV10-3 and TRBJ1-1, with 7 bases that match TRBD1. This CDR3 is 17 amino acids long. CDR1 is ENHRY, CDR2 SYGVKD, per germline. The CDR3 sequence: CAISEFSSGGQNAEAFF. The CDR3 nucleotides read TGTGCCATCAGTGAGTTCAGCTCAGGGGGTCAGAACGCTGAAGCTTTCTTT.

This clone was picked up one time. The V call is TRBV7-9, the J call TRBJ1-2; TRBD1 might be the D (5 bases). V lost 7 bases, J lost 5 bases, and 11 bases lay in between. Germline CDR1 is SEHNR and CDR2 is FQNEAQ (reference sequence). The CDR3 sequence is 12 residues long. The CDR3 DNA is TGTGCCAGCACCCAGGGAAGATATGGCTACACCTTC. This gives the protein CASTQGRYGYTF.

This chain joins TRBV5-5 and TRBJ1-2, with TRBD1 identical over 7 bases. This CDR3 spans 15 amino acids. With V trimmed by 0 bases and J by 7 bases, 9 bases remained unmatched. Germline values: CDR1 SGHKS, CDR2 YYEKEE (reference sequence). CDR3 coding DNA: TGTGCCAGCAGCTTGGGGTCTGCAGGGGGAGGTGGCTACACCTTC. It specifies CASSLGSAGGGGYTF.

The rearrangement links TRBV25-1 to TRBJ2-2, with 11 bases matching TRBD2. The V segment lost 8 bases and the J segment 0 bases; nucleotides outside the gene matches: 8. The CDR3 has 17 residues. Germline V gives CDR1 MGHDK, CDR2 SYGVNS. In DNA, the CDR3 is TGTGCCAGCGAGTCTGGGACTAGCGGAGCGAACACCGGGGAGCTGTTTTTT. It encodes CASESGTSGANTGELFF.